The next 8 T cell receptor beta chains were all read from a single sample in a study of Ad26.COV2.S vaccination and SARS-CoV-2 variants. Clones were sequenced by immunoSEQ multiplex PCR, and TCRdb holds only the in-frame ones, with some missing. The sample has about 420,000 clones, 85% to 90% seen once. Treatment: about 20 received Ad26.COV2.S at low or high dose, single or two shots; about 5 received placebo; per-sample allocation not given. The investigators took samples on day 63 after the first vaccine or placebo injection. Source: peripheral blood, taken in a trial of Ad26.COV2.S vaccine versus placebo. These receptors originate from a person between 18 and 65 years old who received the Ad26.COV2.S COVID-19 vaccine or a placebo.

The genes are TRBV6-2 or TRBV6-3 and TRBJ2-5; 9 bases fit TRBD1. The CDR3 is 14 residues long. CDR1 and CDR2 from the germline V gene are MNHEY and SVGEGT. The J segment lost 5 bases and the V segment lost 5 bases, leaving 6 bases of the junction unmatched. The CDR3 DNA is TGTGCCAGCAGTACGGACAGGGGCCAGGAGACCCAGTACTTC. It is translated as CASSTDRGQETQYF.

The genes are TRBV25-1 and TRBJ2-3; D is undetermined. CDR3 length equals 14 residues. With 1 base removed from V and 2 bases from J, the gap between germline ends came to 7 bases. Looked up from germline, CDR1 is MGHDK and CDR2 is SYGVNS. CDR3 region: CASSESRTTDTQYF. The CDR3 DNA reads as TGTGCCAGCAGTGAATCTCGGACCACAGATACGCAGTATTTT.

CDR3 region: CSEKSGTRGNTF. The CDR3 DNA follows: TGCAGCGAGAAATCCGGGACCCGGGGGAACACCTTC. The V call is TRBV29-1, the J call TRBJ1-2; maybe TRBD1 (5 bases). CDR3 length equals 12 residues. Trimming took 7 bases from V and 12 from J, leaving 21 bases between them. Germline V gene sequence: CDR1 SQVTM, CDR2 ANQGSEA.

CDR3 coding DNA: TGTGCCAGCAGCCCTAGGATCTCTGGGGCCAACGTCCTGACTTTC. This sequence encodes CASSPRISGANVLTF. The chain couples TRBV5-8 to TRBJ2-6, with no clear D. The CDR3 has 15 residues. The germline V and J ends were trimmed by 4 bases and 0 bases, with 8 bases remaining between them. Germline V lookup: CDR1 SGHTS, CDR2 YDEGEE.

The V and J genes are TRBV12-3 or TRBV12-4 and TRBJ1-1; 8 nucleotides agree with TRBD1. V was clipped by 6 bases and J by 5 bases; unmatched bases: 5. The CDR3 extends over 13 amino acids. The CDR3 DNA reads TGTGCCAGCAGACGTCAGGGGGCTACTGAAGCTTTCTTT. Translation: CASRRQGATEAFF.

This rearrangement joins TRBV19 to TRBJ2-3, with D possibly being TRBD2 (5 bases). Trimming stripped 0 bases from V and 0 bases from J, with 16 bases between. Germline V CDR1 and CDR2: LNHDA, SQIVND (reference sequence). This CDR3 region has 18 residues. The CDR3, as DNA: TGTGCCAGTAGTATAGATCTCGGACTTTCGCTTAGCACAGATACGCAGTATTTT. Translation: CASSIDLGLSLSTDTQYF.

The chain's CDR3 is CASSPRGLTNTGELFF. CDR3 bases: TGTGCCAGCAGCCCTCGGGGGCTGACGAACACCGGGGAGCTGTTTTTT. V is TRBV7-3 and J is TRBJ2-2; possibly TRBD1 or TRBD2 for D (6 bases each). V dropped 5 bases and J dropped 0 bases, with 13 bases sitting between them. The V gene's germline CDR1 is SGHTA and CDR2 FQGTGA. The CDR3 consists of 16 residues.

DNA for the CDR3: TGTGCCAGCAGGCGGGACAGGGATAGGACCTCTACCTTC. The encoded protein is CASRRDRDRTSTF. The chain recombines TRBV27 with TRBJ1-2, with 9 bases fitting TRBD1. The CDR3 sequence is 13 residues long. Germline V gene lookup returns CDR1 MNHEY and CDR2 SMNVEV (reference sequence). V was pared by 6 bases and J by 14 bases, with 13 bases of the junction left unmatched.